The present TCR beta chain was sequenced within a study of blood T cell repertoires in COVID-19. Looking at the study overall: From the United States, Italy and Spain came samples of acute and convalescent COVID-19. In each case, the material was cDNA or gDNA derived from T cells, B-cell-depleted T cells, or PBMCs.

Germline CDR1 is MNHEY and CDR2 is SVGAGI. V was clipped by 0 bases and J by 3 bases, with 9 bases between them. The CDR3 consists of 14 residues. Authors' analysis steps: Amplification with reference gene primers provided the estimates of nucleated cell counts. Some clones are missing from TCRdb's copy, which holds only in-frame ones; the method was immunoSEQ multiplex PCR. V, J and clone size derive from that table, while D and trimming were established from the DNA sequence. The sample has around 50,000 clones, roughly 90% seen once; the top ten hold around 2.2%. The clonotype comes from a human donor in a cohort sampled during active COVID-19. The V call is TRBV6-5, the J call TRBJ2-7, with D possibly TRBD1 on 5 matching bases. The specimen sequenced was peripheral blood. Written as DNA, the CDR3 is TGTGCCAGCAGTTACTCGAGCAGGGTCTACGAGCAGTACTTC. Its translation is CASSYSSRVYEQYF.